One and the same sample provided the 15 T cell receptor beta chains below, sequenced in a study of shared T cell receptors in the human thymus. Sequencing was performed with immunoSEQ multiplex PCR; in TCRdb, only in-frame clones are kept and a portion is missing. In the table there are 500,000 to 750,000 clones, 85% to 90% of which are singletons. These data were likewise used in another study, on human thymus T cells.

The specimen was thymocytes. These receptor sequences come from a boy younger than two with a congenital heart defect.

The gene calls are TRBV29-1 and TRBJ2-1; 8 bases align to TRBD1. Trimming at V came to 4 bases and at J to 5 bases, leaving 4 bases not matched to a gene. This CDR3 spans 13 amino acids. Germline V lookup: CDR1 SQVTM, CDR2 ANQGSEA. This CDR3 reads CSVGQGKDNEQFF. The DNA for the CDR3 is TGCAGCGTTGGACAGGGGAAGGACAATGAGCAGTTCTTC.

The V gene is TRBV27, the J gene TRBJ2-7; 11 positions agree with TRBD2. V trimming: 5 bases; J trimming: 7 bases; junction bases outside the gene matches: 13. The germline CDR1 and CDR2 sequences are MNHEY and SMNVEV (reference sequence). The CDR3 has 16 amino acids. The CDR3 loop reads CASSPTFLAGGEEQYF. The CDR3 bases are TGTGCCAGCAGTCCAACGTTCCTAGCGGGAGGAGAAGAGCAGTACTTC.

This chain connects TRBV2 to TRBJ2-7; D perhaps matches TRBD1 (6 bases). Trimming pared 1 base from V and 0 bases from J, leaving 13 bases between. The CDR3 runs 16 residues. Germline lookup yields CDR1 SNHLY and CDR2 FYNNEI. The CDR3 sequence: CASSEDRWDISYEQYF. The DNA of the CDR3 is TGTGCCAGCAGTGAAGATCGTTGGGACATCTCCTACGAGCAGTACTTC.

The chain recombines TRBV19 with TRBJ2-3; TRBD1 matches at 12 bases. Germline V gene data show CDR1 as LNHDA and CDR2 as SQIVND (reference sequence). This CDR3 comprises 19 residues. Trimming at V came to 7 bases and at J to 2 bases, leaving 16 bases not matched to a gene. CDR3 DNA: TGTGCCAGTAACCCCGGGACAGGGGGCCTACGACCCTCCACAGATACGCAGTATTTT. Translating it yields CASNPGTGGLRPSTDTQYF.

This clone was counted once. The chain couples TRBV5-4 to TRBJ2-2, with 7 bases matching TRBD2. The CDR3 covers 16 residues. The germline gives CDR1 SGHNT, CDR2 YYREEE (reference sequence). V shed 6 bases and J 5 bases; nucleotides not matched to a gene: 13. The CDR3 reads CASTSRGRGGTGELFF. The CDR3 nucleotides are TGTGCCAGCACCTCACGTGGGAGGGGAGGGACCGGGGAGCTGTTTTTT.

The V and J genes are TRBV15 and TRBJ1-4; TRBD1 is a possible D gene (5 bases). The CDR3 contains 14 residues. From germline, CDR1 is LNHNV and CDR2 YYDKDF (reference sequence). V shed 5 bases and J shed 1 base, with 8 bases lying between them. Here the CDR3 reads CATSGGETNEKLFF. CDR3 bases: TGTGCCACCAGCGGGGGGGAAACTAATGAAAAACTGTTTTTT.

J is TRBJ2-7 and V is TRBV11-3; D may be TRBD1 (5 bases). The CDR3 contains 15 residues. Germline lookup yields CDR1 SGHNT and CDR2 YENEEA. Trimming took off 4 bases at V and 2 bases at J, with 15 bases between the two ends. The CDR3 spells CASSSHTDSPYEQYF. The CDR3 DNA reads TGTGCCAGCAGCTCCCACACTGACAGCCCCTACGAGCAGTACTTC. The full variable domain, in which reference TRBV11-3 and TRBJ2-7 provide the parts outside the CDR3, is EAGVVQSPRYKIIEKKQPVAFWCNPISGHNTLYWYLQNLGQGPELLIRYENEEAVDDSQLPKDRFSAERLKGVDSTLKIQPAELGDSAVYLCASSSHTDSPYEQYFGPGTRLTVT.

The V and J genes are TRBV5-6 and TRBJ2-1, with TRBD2 matching 12 bases. Germline lookup yields CDR1 SGHDT and CDR2 YYEEEE. The CDR3 contains 18 residues. Trimming cost V 3 bases and J 3 bases; bases outside gene matches: 10. CDR3 coding DNA: TGTGCCAGCAGCTCCACCAGGACTAGCGGGGTAAACTACAATGAGCAGTTCTTC. Encoded protein: CASSSTRTSGVNYNEQFF.

The chain couples TRBV4-1 to TRBJ2-3; 8 nucleotides line up with TRBD2. Trimming took 4 bases from V and 1 from J; bases not matched to a gene: 7. Germline lookup yields CDR1 MGHRA and CDR2 YSYEKL. The CDR3 contains 16 residues. The CDR3 loop reads CASSLAGRGGTDTQYF. CDR3 sequence (DNA): TGCGCCAGCAGCCTTGCCGGGAGGGGTGGCACAGATACGCAGTATTTT.

This clone appeared once. The rearrangement uses TRBV5-4 and TRBJ2-5; D remains ambiguous. Trimming removed 0 bases at V and 0 bases at J, with 6 bases between. Germline-derived CDR1 and CDR2 are SGHNT and YYREEE (reference sequence). The CDR3 spans 14 residues. The CDR3 DNA sequence: TGTGCCAGCAGCTTGGGAACAAACCAAGAGACCCAGTACTTC. Amino acids: CASSLGTNQETQYF. Full variable domain (outside the CDR3, taken from reference TRBV5-4 and TRBJ2-5): ETGVTQSPTHLIKTRGQQVTLRCSSQSGHNTVSWYQQALGQGPQFIFQYYREEENGRGNFPPRFSGLQFPNYSSELNVNALELDDSALYLCASSLGTNQETQYFGPGTRLLVL.

The V and J genes are TRBV14 and TRBJ1-1; D unresolved. Germline lookup yields CDR1 SGHDN and CDR2 FVKESK. With 0 bases removed from V and 0 bases from J, the gap between germline ends came to 11 bases. CDR3 length equals 16 residues. The CDR3, as DNA: TGTGCCAGCAGCCAAGATCCGCCAGTCCTGAACACTGAAGCTTTCTTT. Amino acid sequence: CASSQDPPVLNTEAFF. The entire variable domain, with the rest obtained from reference TRBV14 and TRBJ1-1, is as follows: EAGVTQFPSHSVIEKGQTVTLRCDPISGHDNLYWYRRVMGKEIKFLLHFVKESKQDESGMPNNRFLAERTGGTYSTLKVQPAELEDSGVYFCASSQDPPVLNTEAFFGQGTRLTVV.

V gene TRBV2 combines with J gene TRBJ2-5; D perhaps matches TRBD2 (6 bases). This CDR3 region has 13 residues. Germline lookup yields CDR1 SNHLY and CDR2 FYNNEI. V was trimmed by 6 bases and J by 1 base, leaving 9 bases between them. CDR3 loop: CASSGTLQETQYF. As DNA, the CDR3 is TGTGCCAGCAGCGGGACTCTCCAAGAGACCCAGTACTTC.

The chain recombines TRBV2 with TRBJ2-7, with 8 bases matching TRBD2. The trim removed 6 bases at V and 0 bases at J, leaving 10 bases unmatched. This CDR3 is 16 amino acids long. CDR1 is SNHLY, CDR2 FYNNEI, per germline. The CDR3 nucleotides are TGTGCCAGCAGACCGGGGGGGTCCCTCCTCTCCTACGAGCAGTACTTC. Translation gives CASRPGGSLLSYEQYF.

The chain carries TRBV18 and TRBJ1-5; possible D gene TRBD1, 6 bases. Germline CDR1 and CDR2: KGHSH and LQKENI. The CDR3 runs 15 residues. V was pared by 5 bases and J by 4 bases, with 15 bases between. CDR3 loop: CASSATGMRNQPQHF. The CDR3 nucleotides read TGTGCCAGCTCAGCAACAGGGATGCGGAATCAGCCCCAGCATTTT.

This clone was seen once. The CDR3 is CASSPGETSGTNTGELFF. The CDR3 DNA sequence: TGTGCCAGCAGTCCAGGTGAGACTAGCGGGACGAACACCGGGGAGCTGTTTTTT. The chain links TRBV28 to TRBJ2-2; 11 bases line up with TRBD2. Trimming cost V 5 bases and J 0 bases; bases outside gene matches: 8. Germline lookup yields CDR1 MDHEN and CDR2 SYDVKM. The CDR3 extends over 18 amino acids.